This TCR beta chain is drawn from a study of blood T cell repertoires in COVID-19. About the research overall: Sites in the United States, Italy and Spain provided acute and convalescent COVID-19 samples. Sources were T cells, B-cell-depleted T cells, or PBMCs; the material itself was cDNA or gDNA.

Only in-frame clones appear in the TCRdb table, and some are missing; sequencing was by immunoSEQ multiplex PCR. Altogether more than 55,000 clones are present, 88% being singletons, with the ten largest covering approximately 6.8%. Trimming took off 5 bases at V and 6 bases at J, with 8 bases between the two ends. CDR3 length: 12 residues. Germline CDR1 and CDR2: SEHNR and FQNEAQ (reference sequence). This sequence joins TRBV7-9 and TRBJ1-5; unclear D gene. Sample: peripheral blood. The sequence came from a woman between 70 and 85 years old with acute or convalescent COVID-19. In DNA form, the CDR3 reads TGTGCCAGCAGCCGCGATACTCAGCCCCAGCATTTT. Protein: CASSRDTQPQHF. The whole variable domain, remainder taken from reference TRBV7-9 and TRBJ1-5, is DTGVSQNPRHKITKRGQNVTFRCDPISEHNRLYWYRQTLGQGPEFLTYFQNEAQLEKSRLLSDRFSAERPKGSFSTLEIQRTEQGDSAMYLCASSRDTQPQHFGDGTRLSIL.